Listed below are T cell receptor beta chains from one sample, sequenced in a study of Graves' ophthalmopathy and Graves' hyperthyroidism. TCRdb ran MiXCR on the multiplex PCR reads and lists one entry per CDR3 protein. The table records 620,000 or so distinct CDR3 sequences, 22% of them present only once. Sequencing was performed on peripheral blood. Every receptor here comes from a woman under 30 with stable Graves' hyperthyroidism. Some clones in this sample may be carry-over from other donors' samples. Both conserved end residues are part of each CDR3. Fields, in order: V gene, D gene, clone size, J gene, CDR3 protein, CDR3 DNA. A D gene is named only where the DNA matches it firmly. Part of the rows lack a size; the others show once, few, many or a class for expanded clones.

V gene: TRBV18; D gene: TRBD1; clone size: .; J gene: TRBJ1-2; CDR3 protein: CASSPQGTAATGYTF; CDR3 DNA: TGTGCCAGCTCACCACAAGGGACAGCCGCGACTGGCTACACCTTC
V gene: TRBV15; D gene: .; clone size: .; J gene: TRBJ2-2; CDR3 protein: CATSRGPAGELFF; CDR3 DNA: TGTGCCACCAGCAGAGGGCCTGCTGGGGAGCTGTTTTTT
V gene: TRBV12-3/TRBV12-4; D gene: .; clone size: many; J gene: TRBJ1-5; CDR3 protein: CASRIGGQPQHF; CDR3 DNA: TGTGCCAGCAGGATAGGGGGACAGCCCCAGCATTTT
V gene: TRBV4-2; D gene: TRBD2; clone size: .; J gene: TRBJ2-7; CDR3 protein: CASSQATSGTPLEQYF; CDR3 DNA: TGTGCCAGCAGCCAAGCGACTAGCGGGACTCCCTTGGAACAGTACTTC
V gene: TRBV2; D gene: TRBD1; clone size: many; J gene: TRBJ2-7; CDR3 protein: CASLKDRFLDEQYF; CDR3 DNA: TGTGCCAGCTTAAAGGACAGGTTTTTGGACGAGCAGTACTTC
V gene: TRBV29-1; D gene: TRBD1; clone size: many; J gene: TRBJ1-1; CDR3 protein: CSVTGEVNTEAFF; CDR3 DNA: TGCAGCGTGACAGGGGAAGTGAACACTGAAGCTTTCTTT
V gene: TRBV24-1; D gene: .; clone size: .; J gene: TRBJ2-2; CDR3 protein: CATSDFTGTKTNTGELFF; CDR3 DNA: TGTGCCACCAGTGATTTTACGGGAACGAAAACGAACACCGGGGAGCTGTTTTTT
V gene: TRBV15; D gene: .; clone size: .; J gene: TRBJ2-5; CDR3 protein: CATSRDGYQETQYF; CDR3 DNA: TGTGCCACCAGCAGAGATGGTTACCAAGAGACCCAGTACTTC
V gene: TRBV18; D gene: .; clone size: many; J gene: TRBJ2-7; CDR3 protein: CASSSTAGRDEQYF; CDR3 DNA: TGTGCCAGCTCATCCACCGCGGGTAGGGACGAGCAGTACTTC
V gene: TRBV6-1; D gene: .; clone size: many; J gene: TRBJ1-5; CDR3 protein: CASSDPGRPSNQPQHF; CDR3 DNA: TGTGCCAGCAGTGACCCGGGACGGCCTAGCAATCAGCCCCAGCATTTT
V gene: TRBV12-3/TRBV12-4; D gene: TRBD2; clone size: .; J gene: TRBJ2-2; CDR3 protein: CASSFDVGRGGLFF; CDR3 DNA: TGTGCCAGCAGTTTCGATGTAGGGAGGGGTGGGCTGTTTTTT
V gene: TRBV27; D gene: .; clone size: many; J gene: TRBJ1-1; CDR3 protein: CASSFENPDLTEAFF; CDR3 DNA: TGTGCCAGCAGTTTTGAGAACCCGGACTTGACTGAAGCTTTCTTT
V gene: TRBV27; D gene: TRBD1; clone size: many; J gene: TRBJ2-7; CDR3 protein: CASSRDRGFEQYF; CDR3 DNA: TGTGCCAGCAGTCGGGACAGAGGGTTCGAGCAGTACTTC
V gene: TRBV7-8; D gene: TRBD2; clone size: few; J gene: TRBJ2-5; CDR3 protein: CASSLVPGLGFTETKYF; CDR3 DNA: TGTGCCAGCAGCTTAGTCCCGGGACTAGGGTTCACAGAGACCAAGTACTTC
V gene: TRBV7-7; D gene: .; clone size: .; J gene: TRBJ2-1; CDR3 protein: CASSRGDTNSYNEQFF; CDR3 DNA: TGTGCTAGCAGCCGTGGGGACACCAATTCCTACAATGAGCAGTTCTTC
V gene: TRBV4-1; D gene: .; clone size: .; J gene: TRBJ2-5; CDR3 protein: CASSQARTGQETQYF; CDR3 DNA: TGCGCCAGCAGCCAAGCGAGGACGGGACAAGAGACCCAGTACTTC
V gene: TRBV29-1; D gene: .; clone size: many; J gene: TRBJ1-2; CDR3 protein: CSVEEGPNYGYTF; CDR3 DNA: TGCAGCGTTGAGGAGGGACCTAACTATGGCTACACCTTC
V gene: TRBV18; D gene: .; clone size: many; J gene: TRBJ1-5; CDR3 protein: CASSPREDQPQHF; CDR3 DNA: TGTGCCAGCTCACCACGGGAGGATCAGCCCCAGCATTTT
V gene: TRBV6-1; D gene: .; clone size: many; J gene: TRBJ1-2; CDR3 protein: CASSEAVGYGYTF; CDR3 DNA: TGTGCCAGCAGTGAAGCAGTTGGCTATGGCTACACCTTC
V gene: TRBV5-1; D gene: .; clone size: .; J gene: TRBJ1-5; CDR3 protein: CVSSLGRGQPQHF; CDR3 DNA: TGCGTCAGCAGCTTGGGGAGGGGGCAGCCCCAGCATTTT
V gene: TRBV19; D gene: TRBD2; clone size: few; J gene: TRBJ2-4; CDR3 protein: CASSETSGRGNIQYF; CDR3 DNA: TGTGCCAGTAGTGAGACTAGCGGGAGAGGAAACATTCAGTACTTC
V gene: TRBV4-1; D gene: TRBD2; clone size: .; J gene: TRBJ2-3; CDR3 protein: CASSHFRLLAGSTDTQYF; CDR3 DNA: TGCGCCAGCAGCCATTTTAGGTTGCTAGCGGGGTCCACAGATACGCAGTATTTT
V gene: TRBV7-9; D gene: .; clone size: few; J gene: TRBJ1-1; CDR3 protein: CASSWDGLSTEAFF; CDR3 DNA: TGTGCCAGCAGCTGGGACGGCCTGAGCACTGAAGCTTTCTTT
V gene: TRBV2; D gene: .; clone size: many; J gene: TRBJ2-4; CDR3 protein: CASSEGALRYIQYF; CDR3 DNA: TGTGCCAGCAGTGAGGGGGCTCTAAGGTACATTCAGTACTTC
V gene: TRBV24-1; D gene: .; clone size: many; J gene: TRBJ2-6; CDR3 protein: CATGNSGANVLTF; CDR3 DNA: TGTGCCACCGGAAACTCTGGGGCCAACGTCCTGACTTTC
V gene: TRBV11-2; D gene: .; clone size: few; J gene: TRBJ2-5; CDR3 protein: CASRWGGAATQETQYF; CDR3 DNA: TGTGCCAGCAGGTGGGGGGGGGCAGCTACACAAGAGACCCAGTACTTC
V gene: TRBV20-1; D gene: .; clone size: many; J gene: TRBJ2-7; CDR3 protein: CSARDGLTYEQYF; CDR3 DNA: TGCAGTGCTAGAGATGGACTAACCTACGAGCAGTACTTC
V gene: TRBV12-3/TRBV12-4; D gene: .; clone size: many; J gene: TRBJ2-7; CDR3 protein: CASSFSQATYEQYF; CDR3 DNA: TGTGCCAGCAGTTTTTCCCAGGCAACCTACGAGCAGTACTTC
V gene: TRBV9; D gene: .; clone size: many; J gene: TRBJ2-7; CDR3 protein: CASSVAAVGYEQYF; CDR3 DNA: TGTGCCAGCAGCGTAGCGGCGGTGGGGTACGAGCAGTACTTC
V gene: TRBV12-3/TRBV12-4; D gene: TRBD2; clone size: .; J gene: TRBJ2-7; CDR3 protein: CASSPGTSGSGEQYF; CDR3 DNA: TGTGCCAGCAGCCCCGGGACTAGCGGGAGCGGTGAGCAGTACTTC
V gene: TRBV18; D gene: .; clone size: few; J gene: TRBJ2-2; CDR3 protein: CASSPGLENTGELFF; CDR3 DNA: TGTGCCAGCTCACCGGGACTGGAGAACACCGGGGAGCTGTTTTTT
V gene: TRBV19; D gene: .; clone size: few; J gene: TRBJ1-5; CDR3 protein: CASSIAPGVQQPQHF; CDR3 DNA: TGTGCCAGTAGTATAGCTCCGGGAGTACAACAGCCCCAGCATTTT
V gene: TRBV7-2; D gene: TRBD2; clone size: many; J gene: TRBJ2-5; CDR3 protein: CASSLKSGGAETQYF; CDR3 DNA: TGTGCCAGCAGCTTGAAGTCGGGGGGAGCAGAGACCCAGTACTTC
V gene: TRBV20-1; D gene: TRBD1; clone size: few; J gene: TRBJ1-5; CDR3 protein: CSARPGTGLSNQPQHF; CDR3 DNA: TGCAGTGCTAGACCCGGGACAGGGTTGAGCAATCAGCCCCAGCATTTT
V gene: TRBV11-2; D gene: TRBD2; clone size: few; J gene: TRBJ2-5; CDR3 protein: CASSLVSGGAGETQYF; CDR3 DNA: TGTGCCAGCAGCTTAGTCTCCGGGGGGGCCGGGGAGACCCAGTACTTC
V gene: TRBV27; D gene: .; clone size: few; J gene: TRBJ2-7; CDR3 protein: CASRTTVDGYEQYF; CDR3 DNA: TGTGCCAGCAGGACAACCGTCGACGGTTACGAGCAGTACTTC
V gene: TRBV20-1; D gene: .; clone size: few; J gene: TRBJ2-2; CDR3 protein: CSASPEGVTGELFF; CDR3 DNA: TGCAGTGCTAGCCCGGAGGGGGTTACGGGGGAGCTGTTTTTT
V gene: TRBV6-1; D gene: .; clone size: .; J gene: TRBJ2-1; CDR3 protein: CASSADNEQFF; CDR3 DNA: TGTGCCAGCAGTGCGGACAATGAGCAGTTCTTC
V gene: TRBV5-6; D gene: .; clone size: few; J gene: TRBJ1-1; CDR3 protein: CASSFRRGTEAFF; CDR3 DNA: TGTGCCAGCAGCTTTCGGAGGGGCACTGAAGCTTTCTTT
V gene: TRBV20-1; D gene: .; clone size: many; J gene: TRBJ2-5; CDR3 protein: CSALAENQETQYF; CDR3 DNA: TGCAGTGCCTTAGCGGAAAACCAAGAGACCCAGTACTTC
V gene: TRBV6-5; D gene: .; clone size: many; J gene: TRBJ2-7; CDR3 protein: CASSYIGTAGEQYF; CDR3 DNA: TGTGCCAGCAGTTACATCGGGACGGCTGGGGAGCAGTACTTC
V gene: TRBV7-2; D gene: TRBD1; clone size: .; J gene: TRBJ1-6; CDR3 protein: CASSLPRQGGSPLHF; CDR3 DNA: TGTGCCAGCAGCTTACCCCGACAGGGGGGTTCACCCCTCCACTTT
V gene: TRBV18; D gene: .; clone size: many; J gene: TRBJ1-1; CDR3 protein: CASSPQVGGGINTEAFF; CDR3 DNA: TGTGCCAGCTCACCCCAGGTTGGCGGCGGCATCAACACTGAAGCTTTCTTT
V gene: TRBV29-1; D gene: .; clone size: few; J gene: TRBJ1-1; CDR3 protein: CSVKRGRNTEAFF; CDR3 DNA: TGCAGCGTTAAAAGGGGCCGCAACACTGAAGCTTTCTTT
V gene: TRBV19; D gene: .; clone size: few; J gene: TRBJ1-5; CDR3 protein: CASSMGRVHQPQHF; CDR3 DNA: TGTGCCAGTAGTATGGGCAGGGTTCATCAGCCCCAGCATTTT
V gene: TRBV9; D gene: TRBD1; clone size: .; J gene: TRBJ1-6; CDR3 protein: CASSVETGPLHF; CDR3 DNA: TGTGCCAGCAGCGTAGAGACAGGGCCCCTCCACTTT
V gene: TRBV6-5; D gene: .; clone size: .; J gene: TRBJ1-1; CDR3 protein: CASSYDSKTEAFF; CDR3 DNA: TGTGCCAGCAGTTACGATAGTAAAACTGAAGCTTTCTTT
V gene: TRBV20-1; D gene: .; clone size: many; J gene: TRBJ1-1; CDR3 protein: CSARDGGGTHMNTEAFF; CDR3 DNA: TGCAGTGCTAGAGACGGGGGAGGGACTCACATGAACACTGAAGCTTTCTTT
V gene: TRBV2; D gene: .; clone size: .; J gene: TRBJ2-3; CDR3 protein: CASSEGIGLVTDTQYF; CDR3 DNA: TGTGCCAGCAGTGAGGGTATCGGGCTGGTCACAGATACGCAGTATTTT